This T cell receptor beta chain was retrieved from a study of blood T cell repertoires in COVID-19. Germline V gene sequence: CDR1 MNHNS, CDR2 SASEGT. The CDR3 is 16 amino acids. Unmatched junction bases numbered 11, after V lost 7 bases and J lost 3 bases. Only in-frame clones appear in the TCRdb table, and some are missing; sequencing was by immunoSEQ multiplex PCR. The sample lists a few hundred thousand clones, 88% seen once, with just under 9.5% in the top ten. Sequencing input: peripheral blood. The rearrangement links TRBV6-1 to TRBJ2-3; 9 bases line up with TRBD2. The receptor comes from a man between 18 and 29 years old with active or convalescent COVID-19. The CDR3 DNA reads TGTGCCAGCATTGAGGCTAGCGGGGTATTGACAGATACGCAGTATTTT. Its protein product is CASIEASGVLTDTQYF.